This passage covers 3 T cell receptor beta chains from one sample sequenced in a study of vaccination and CD4 T cells after COVID-19. At the Johns Hopkins FTIC core, DNA taken from cultured CD4+ T cells was sequenced by way of the Oncomine TCR Beta short-read assay. TCRdb reprocessed the PCR reads via MiXCR and lists one record per CDR3 protein. This sample has 15,000 to 20,000 distinct CDR3 sequences; 55% to 70% occur once, and the top ten carry approximately 8%. Specified treatment: 10-day PBMC culture with coronavirus spike peptide pools or control peptides (ViraFEST assay). Their antigens are not known. Sequencing was carried out using CD4+ T cells from blood, cultured in vitro. These receptors came from a human donor who had recovered from COVID-19.

As to this clonotype: A much larger clone lies one base from this, so it may be a read error. The V and J genes are TRBV20-1 and TRBJ1-2; 12 positions agree with TRBD1. CDR1 and CDR2 (germline): DFQATT, SNEGSKA (reference sequence). The CDR3 has 17 residues. V dropped 0 bases and J dropped 8; count of bases not matched to a gene: 13. The CDR3 nucleotides are TGCAGTGCTAGAGATGGGCTGGGACAGGGGGCGCTTAGCGGCTACACCTTC. Protein product: CSARDGLGQGALSGYTF.

This rearrangement joins TRBV20-1 to TRBJ1-2; D remains ambiguous. Trimming cost V 0 bases and J 2 bases, with 16 bases left between them. The CDR3 has 16 amino acids. Germline CDR1 DFQATT, CDR2 SNEGSKA (reference sequence). The CDR3 here is CSARDGQVSFNYGYTF. CDR3 DNA: TGCAGTGCTAGAGATGGGCAGGTCTCCTTCAACTATGGCTACACCTTC.

The chain couples TRBV20-1 to TRBJ1-2; 7 positions agree with TRBD1. Germline V lookup: CDR1 DFQATT, CDR2 SNEGSKA (reference sequence). Trimming at V came to 5 bases and at J to 1 base, leaving 4 bases not matched to a gene. The length of the CDR3 is 13 residues. CDR3 sequence: CSARQGINYGYTF. CDR3 coding DNA: TGCAGTGCTCGACAGGGCATTAACTATGGCTACACCTTC.